This section outlines one TCR beta chain sequence together with its context. The table came from immunoSEQ multiplex PCR; TCRdb's copy has only in-frame clones and leaves some out. The data hold approximately 300,000 clones, with about four fifths observed a single time. The data are from a study of blood T cell repertoires in COVID-19. Study in general: T cells, B-cell-depleted T cells, or PBMCs provided the cDNA or gDNA that served as material.

Germline CDR1 and CDR2: SGHRS and YFSETQ. Trimming at V came to 5 bases and at J to 1 base, leaving 4 bases not matched to a gene. This CDR3 has 15 amino acids. V and J are TRBV5-1 and TRBJ2-2; 8 positions agree with TRBD1. This clonotype was sampled from a person aged 70 to 85 with COVID-19, enrolled during active disease. Sample: peripheral blood. In DNA form, the CDR3 reads TGCGCCAGCAGTTATGGGACAGGGAACACCGGGGAGCTGTTTTTT. This codes for CASSYGTGNTGELFF.